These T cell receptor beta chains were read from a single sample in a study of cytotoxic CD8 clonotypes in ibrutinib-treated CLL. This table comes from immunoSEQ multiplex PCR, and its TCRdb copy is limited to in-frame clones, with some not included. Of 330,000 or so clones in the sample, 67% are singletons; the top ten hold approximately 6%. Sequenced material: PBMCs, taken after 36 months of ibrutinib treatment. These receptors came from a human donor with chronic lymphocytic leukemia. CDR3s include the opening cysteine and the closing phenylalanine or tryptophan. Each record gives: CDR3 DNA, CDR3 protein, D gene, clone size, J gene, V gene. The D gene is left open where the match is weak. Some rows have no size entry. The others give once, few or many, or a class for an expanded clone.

CDR3 DNA: TGTGCCAGCAGTTTAGGCAGCAATCAGCCCCAGCATTTT
CDR3 protein: CASSLGSNQPQHF
D gene: .
clone size: .
J gene: TRBJ1-5
V gene: TRBV27

CDR3 DNA: TGCAGCGTTGCGGCAGACTTTGGCTACACCTTC
CDR3 protein: CSVAADFGYTF
D gene: .
clone size: few
J gene: TRBJ1-2
V gene: TRBV29-1

CDR3 DNA: TGTGCCAGCAGGTTGGACTACACAGATACGCAGTATTTT
CDR3 protein: CASRLDYTDTQYF
D gene: .
clone size: .
J gene: TRBJ2-3
V gene: TRBV19

CDR3 DNA: TGTGCCAGCAGCTCTGGAAACACCATATATTTT
CDR3 protein: CASSSGNTIYF
D gene: .
clone size: .
J gene: TRBJ1-3
V gene: TRBV2

CDR3 DNA: TGCGCCAGCAGCCAAGCCCCAGGGGGCACCGGGGAGCTGTTTTTT
CDR3 protein: CASSQAPGGTGELFF
D gene: TRBD1
clone size: .
J gene: TRBJ2-2
V gene: TRBV4-1

CDR3 DNA: TGTGCCAGCAGCGTCTCGACTAGCGGGGGGGCGCACGAGCAGTACTTC
CDR3 protein: CASSVSTSGGAHEQYF
D gene: TRBD2
clone size: few
J gene: TRBJ2-7
V gene: TRBV13

CDR3 DNA: TGTGCCAGCAGCCAAGATCCCCCAGCTGGCGGCCTAGAGACCCAGTACTTC
CDR3 protein: CASSQDPPAGGLETQYF
D gene: .
clone size: .
J gene: TRBJ2-5
V gene: TRBV4-2

CDR3 DNA: TGCGCCAGCAGCCAAGTTTCCGTTTACAATGAGCAGTTCTTC
CDR3 protein: CASSQVSVYNEQFF
D gene: .
clone size: .
J gene: TRBJ2-1
V gene: TRBV4-1

CDR3 DNA: TGTGCCAGCAGCGGCGGGTTATTGGATACGCAGTATTTT
CDR3 protein: CASSGGLLDTQYF
D gene: .
clone size: .
J gene: TRBJ2-3
V gene: TRBV27

CDR3 DNA: TGTGCCAGCAGCTTACGGGTGACTAGCGGGAGGTCTGGTACAGATACGCAGTATTTT
CDR3 protein: CASSLRVTSGRSGTDTQYF
D gene: TRBD2
clone size: .
J gene: TRBJ2-3
V gene: TRBV7-7

CDR3 DNA: TGTGCCAGCTTACAGGGTACGGACAATGAGCAGTTCTTC
CDR3 protein: CASLQGTDNEQFF
D gene: .
clone size: .
J gene: TRBJ2-1
V gene: TRBV18

CDR3 DNA: TGCGCCAGCAGCCAAGATAGGGGCGGGGGTGTCCACAATGAGCAGTTCTTC
CDR3 protein: CASSQDRGGGVHNEQFF
D gene: TRBD2
clone size: .
J gene: TRBJ2-1
V gene: TRBV4-1

CDR3 DNA: TGTGCCAGTACGTCAGAATGGGAGGATACGCAGTATTTT
CDR3 protein: CASTSEWEDTQYF
D gene: .
clone size: .
J gene: TRBJ2-3
V gene: TRBV19

CDR3 DNA: TGTGCCAGCAGCGATCCTAGGGGCCCCTACAATGAGCAGTTCTTC
CDR3 protein: CASSDPRGPYNEQFF
D gene: .
clone size: .
J gene: TRBJ2-1
V gene: TRBV9

CDR3 DNA: TGTGCCAGCAGCCAAGATCCCTCCCGGGGGGGCTGGGCAGATACGCAGTATTTT
CDR3 protein: CASSQDPSRGGWADTQYF
D gene: TRBD2
clone size: .
J gene: TRBJ2-3
V gene: TRBV4-2

CDR3 DNA: TGTGCCAGCAGCCTCATGTCCGGGGAGCTGTTTTTT
CDR3 protein: CASSLMSGELFF
D gene: .
clone size: .
J gene: TRBJ2-2
V gene: TRBV7-3

CDR3 DNA: TGTGCCAGCAGTGAATTGGGACAGGGGGCTTTGAAGACCCAGTACTTC
CDR3 protein: CASSELGQGALKTQYF
D gene: TRBD1
clone size: .
J gene: TRBJ2-5
V gene: TRBV6-1

CDR3 DNA: TGTGCCAGCAGCTTGAGTCAGGGTATGAGCTCTGGAAACACCATATATTTT
CDR3 protein: CASSLSQGMSSGNTIYF
D gene: .
clone size: .
J gene: TRBJ1-3
V gene: TRBV5-4

CDR3 DNA: TGTGCCAGCAGTTACAAGGCCGGGGAGCTGTTTTTT
CDR3 protein: CASSYKAGELFF
D gene: .
clone size: .
J gene: TRBJ2-2
V gene: TRBV7-3

CDR3 DNA: TGCGCCAGCAGCCAAGATTTATCCTCAGCGGGGGACCAAGAGACCCAGTACTTC
CDR3 protein: CASSQDLSSAGDQETQYF
D gene: TRBD2
clone size: once
J gene: TRBJ2-5
V gene: TRBV4-1

CDR3 DNA: TGTGCCAGCAGCTCTACTCGAAACAGGGTTGGAAACACCATATATTTT
CDR3 protein: CASSSTRNRVGNTIYF
D gene: .
clone size: few
J gene: TRBJ1-3
V gene: TRBV11-2

CDR3 DNA: TGTGCCAGCAGCTTGGCCGAAACCTCCTACGAGCAGTACTTC
CDR3 protein: CASSLAETSYEQYF
D gene: .
clone size: .
J gene: TRBJ2-7
V gene: TRBV7-8

CDR3 DNA: TGTGCCAGCAGCTTAAGTTCAGAACTGTTCTTC
CDR3 protein: CASSLSSELFF
D gene: .
clone size: once
J gene: TRBJ2-1
V gene: TRBV7-9

CDR3 DNA: TGTGCCAGCAGTTTCCGGGACAGGTTCTACGAGCAGTACTTC
CDR3 protein: CASSFRDRFYEQYF
D gene: TRBD1
clone size: few
J gene: TRBJ2-7
V gene: TRBV27

CDR3 DNA: TGTGCTAGTGCCGCTAGCTCTACAGATACGCAGTATTTT
CDR3 protein: CASAASSTDTQYF
D gene: .
clone size: .
J gene: TRBJ2-3
V gene: TRBV12-5

CDR3 DNA: TGTGCCAGCAGCGTGTCGGGGCTTCGCACAGATACGCAGTATTTT
CDR3 protein: CASSVSGLRTDTQYF
D gene: .
clone size: few
J gene: TRBJ2-3
V gene: TRBV9

CDR3 DNA: TGTGCCAGCAGTGAGTTGTGGAGTGTTGACACTGAAGCTTTCTTT
CDR3 protein: CASSELWSVDTEAFF
D gene: .
clone size: .
J gene: TRBJ1-1
V gene: TRBV6-1

CDR3 DNA: TGTGCCAGCAGTCACTCCGGGACAGGGCTTTACGAGCAGTACTTC
CDR3 protein: CASSHSGTGLYEQYF
D gene: TRBD1
clone size: few
J gene: TRBJ2-7
V gene: TRBV2

CDR3 DNA: TGTGCCAGCAGCTCCCGGGGGAGGGACACTGAAGCTTTCTTT
CDR3 protein: CASSSRGRDTEAFF
D gene: .
clone size: .
J gene: TRBJ1-1
V gene: TRBV11-2

CDR3 DNA: TGTGCCAGCAGCGGGTCACCTGCTTGGTCTGGAAACACCATATATTTT
CDR3 protein: CASSGSPAWSGNTIYF
D gene: .
clone size: few
J gene: TRBJ1-3
V gene: TRBV9

CDR3 DNA: TGTGCCAGCAGCCAGTTATGGCGCCCCTACGAGCAGTACTTC
CDR3 protein: CASSQLWRPYEQYF
D gene: .
clone size: .
J gene: TRBJ2-7
V gene: TRBV5-8

CDR3 DNA: TGTGCCAGCTTCTCGAGCGGGTTCCAAGAGACCCAGTACTTC
CDR3 protein: CASFSSGFQETQYF
D gene: .
clone size: few
J gene: TRBJ2-5
V gene: TRBV18

CDR3 DNA: TGTGCCAGCAGCGTAGCGGGAGAACCACGGGAGACCCAGTACTTC
CDR3 protein: CASSVAGEPRETQYF
D gene: .
clone size: .
J gene: TRBJ2-5
V gene: TRBV9

CDR3 DNA: TGCGCCAGCAGCCCGGACTACTACTACGAGCAGTACTTC
CDR3 protein: CASSPDYYYEQYF
D gene: .
clone size: few
J gene: TRBJ2-7
V gene: TRBV5-1

CDR3 DNA: TGTGCCAGCAGCCCATTAGCGGGGGGCCGAGATACGCAGTATTTT
CDR3 protein: CASSPLAGGRDTQYF
D gene: TRBD2
clone size: .
J gene: TRBJ2-3
V gene: TRBV7-2

CDR3 DNA: TGTGCCAGCAGCGTAGGCGGAGGTAGCACAGATACGCAGTATTTT
CDR3 protein: CASSVGGGSTDTQYF
D gene: .
clone size: few
J gene: TRBJ2-3
V gene: TRBV9

CDR3 DNA: TGTGCCAGCAGCTTAACAGGGCGAACTGAAGCTTTCTTT
CDR3 protein: CASSLTGRTEAFF
D gene: .
clone size: .
J gene: TRBJ1-1
V gene: TRBV7-3

CDR3 DNA: TGTGCCAGCAGTGAAGCGGCGGGGGAGGGCTATGGCTACACCTTC
CDR3 protein: CASSEAAGEGYGYTF
D gene: .
clone size: .
J gene: TRBJ1-2
V gene: TRBV6-1

CDR3 DNA: TGTGCCAGCAGCTCGAGTACCGGGACTTCCGGGACTAGTACGCAGTATTTT
CDR3 protein: CASSSSTGTSGTSTQYF
D gene: TRBD2
clone size: .
J gene: TRBJ2-3
V gene: TRBV11-3

CDR3 DNA: TGCGCCAGCAGCCAAGCGGTGACAGTTGTGAACACTGAAGCTTTCTTT
CDR3 protein: CASSQAVTVVNTEAFF
D gene: .
clone size: .
J gene: TRBJ1-1
V gene: TRBV4-1

CDR3 DNA: TGTGCCAGCAGCTTGGGTGCGACTAGCGGGAGGCAGAACGAGCAGTACTTC
CDR3 protein: CASSLGATSGRQNEQYF
D gene: TRBD2
clone size: .
J gene: TRBJ2-7
V gene: TRBV11-2

CDR3 DNA: TGCGCCAGCAGCCCAAGACAGGGATCCTACGCCGGGGAGCTGTTTTTT
CDR3 protein: CASSPRQGSYAGELFF
D gene: TRBD1
clone size: .
J gene: TRBJ2-2
V gene: TRBV5-1

CDR3 DNA: TGCGCCAGCAGCTTGGCCCCGGGAAGTAGTTACAATGAGCAGTTCTTC
CDR3 protein: CASSLAPGSSYNEQFF
D gene: .
clone size: .
J gene: TRBJ2-1
V gene: TRBV5-1

CDR3 DNA: TGTGCCAGCAGTTCCTCTAGTTATGGGCTCTACGAGCAGTACTTC
CDR3 protein: CASSSSSYGLYEQYF
D gene: .
clone size: .
J gene: TRBJ2-7
V gene: TRBV28

CDR3 DNA: TGTGCCAGCAGCCCGGTGGCAGGGGGCTACTACGAGCAGTACTTC
CDR3 protein: CASSPVAGGYYEQYF
D gene: TRBD1
clone size: .
J gene: TRBJ2-7
V gene: TRBV5-6

CDR3 DNA: TGCGCCAGCAGCCAAGATGTCCCGGGCTTATACACCGGGGAGCTGTTTTTT
CDR3 protein: CASSQDVPGLYTGELFF
D gene: .
clone size: .
J gene: TRBJ2-2
V gene: TRBV4-1

CDR3 DNA: TGTGCCAGCTCACCATCTGGGGCGCAGGGCTACACCTTC
CDR3 protein: CASSPSGAQGYTF
D gene: .
clone size: .
J gene: TRBJ1-2
V gene: TRBV18

CDR3 DNA: TGTGCCAGCAGCACGACAGGGGATGAAGCTTTCTTT
CDR3 protein: CASSTTGDEAFF
D gene: TRBD1
clone size: .
J gene: TRBJ1-1
V gene: TRBV11-3

CDR3 DNA: TGTGCCAGCAGTTACGGGTGGGACAGGGCTCACACCATATATTTT
CDR3 protein: CASSYGWDRAHTIYF
D gene: TRBD1
clone size: .
J gene: TRBJ1-3
V gene: TRBV6-5

CDR3 DNA: TGCAGCGTTCGGTCGAAGTTGGGGGACTCCAACTACGAGCAGTACTTC
CDR3 protein: CSVRSKLGDSNYEQYF
D gene: .
clone size: .
J gene: TRBJ2-7
V gene: TRBV29-1

CDR3 DNA: TGCGCCAGCAGCTCCGTGGTCGCCAATGAGCAGTTCTTC
CDR3 protein: CASSSVVANEQFF
D gene: .
clone size: .
J gene: TRBJ2-1
V gene: TRBV5-1

CDR3 DNA: TGTGCCAGCTCAGATCGCGGGGGATCAGAGACCCAGTACTTC
CDR3 protein: CASSDRGGSETQYF
D gene: TRBD2
clone size: .
J gene: TRBJ2-5
V gene: TRBV18

CDR3 DNA: TGTGCCAGCAGCTTGGGACCTCACTCCTACGAGCAGTACTTC
CDR3 protein: CASSLGPHSYEQYF
D gene: .
clone size: .
J gene: TRBJ2-7
V gene: TRBV7-3

CDR3 DNA: TGTGCCACCAGCAGAGTTGGCACGAGCTATGGCTACACCTTC
CDR3 protein: CATSRVGTSYGYTF
D gene: .
clone size: .
J gene: TRBJ1-2
V gene: TRBV15

CDR3 DNA: TGTGCCAGCGGGGCTGGGGCCAACGTCCTGACTTTC
CDR3 protein: CASGAGANVLTF
D gene: .
clone size: few
J gene: TRBJ2-6
V gene: TRBV27